In its sample, the clone carrying this T cell receptor beta chain was seen once. As handled by the study authors: The assay estimated nucleated cells by amplifying reference gene primers. The repertoire was sequenced with immunoSEQ multiplex PCR; TCRdb's copy has only in-frame clones and lacks some. The DNA was the basis for D and trimming; V, J and clone size are from that table. The sample holds a few hundred thousand clones, roughly 86% seen once. The germline V gene encodes CDR1 SGHTS and CDR2 YDEGEE. V lost 0 bases and J lost 4, with 11 bases in between. The CDR3 has 14 amino acids. The data are from a study of blood T cell repertoires in COVID-19. Study context: For recovered donors of Cohort 3, there were two negative PCRs, clearance, or symptom resolution. Acute-phase and convalescent COVID-19 samples originated in the United States, Italy and Spain. The analysed material was cDNA or gDNA that came from T cells, B-cell-depleted T cells, or PBMCs.

This clonotype was sampled from a man aged 35-49 years in a cohort exposed to, infected with or recovered from COVID-19 (not recorded which). This chain joins TRBV5-8 and TRBJ2-7; D gene uncertain. Sequencing was performed on PBMCs or T cells enriched from blood (not recorded which). The CDR3 bases are TGTGCCAGCAGCTTGGGATCGAGAACGTACGAGCAGTACTTC. Residues: CASSLGSRTYEQYF.